The clone carrying this T cell receptor beta chain was seen just once. These data belong to a study of blood T cell repertoires in COVID-19. The CDR3 runs 15 residues. CDR1 is LNHDA, CDR2 SQIVND, per germline (reference sequence). V was pared by 0 bases and J by 5 bases, with 11 bases between. Sequenced by immunoSEQ multiplex PCR; TCRdb stores in-frame clones only, minus some. The sample contains roughly 170,000 clones, over 80% of which appear only once. The sample was PBMCs or T cells enriched from blood (not recorded which). The chain couples TRBV19 to TRBJ1-5, with a tentative D call TRBD1 (5 bases). This receptor was taken from a woman aged 50 to 60 who had recovered from COVID-19. The CDR3 sequence: CASSIDIRGYQPQHF. The CDR3 coding sequence is TGTGCCAGTAGTATAGATATCCGGGGGTATCAGCCCCAGCATTTT.